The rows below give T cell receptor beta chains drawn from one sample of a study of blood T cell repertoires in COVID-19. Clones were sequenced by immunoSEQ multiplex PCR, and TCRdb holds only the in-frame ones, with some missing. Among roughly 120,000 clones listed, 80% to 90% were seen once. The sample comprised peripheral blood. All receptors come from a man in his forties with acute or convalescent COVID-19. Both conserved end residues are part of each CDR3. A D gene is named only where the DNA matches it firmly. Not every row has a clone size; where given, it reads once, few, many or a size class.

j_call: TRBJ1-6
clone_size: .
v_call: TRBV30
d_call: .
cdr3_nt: TGTGCCTGGACTGCGGGTAGGGTGGGTGGTTCACCCCTCCACTTT
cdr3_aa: CAWTAGRVGGSPLHF

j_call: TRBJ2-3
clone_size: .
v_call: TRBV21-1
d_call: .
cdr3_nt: TGTGCCAGCAGCCAAGCAGGCCTAGCGGGGAATTGCACAGATACGCAGTATTTT
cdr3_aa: CASSQAGLAGNCTDTQYF

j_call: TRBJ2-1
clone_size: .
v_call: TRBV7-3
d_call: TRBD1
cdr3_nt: TGTGCCAGCAGCTCGGGACAGGGGGGCGATGAGCAGTTCTTC
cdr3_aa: CASSSGQGGDEQFF

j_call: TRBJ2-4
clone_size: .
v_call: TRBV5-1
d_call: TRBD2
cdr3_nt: TGCGCCAGCAGTTGGGGCGGGGTAGCGGGCCAAAATCTAGCCAAAAACATTCAGTACTTC
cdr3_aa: CASSWGGVAGQNLAKNIQYF

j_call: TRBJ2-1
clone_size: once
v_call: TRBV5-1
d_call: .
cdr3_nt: TGCGCCAGCAGCTTGCCGTCCGACAATGAGCAGTTCTTC
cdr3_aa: CASSLPSDNEQFF

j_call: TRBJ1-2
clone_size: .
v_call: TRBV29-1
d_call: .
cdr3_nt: TGCAGCGCCGGAGTGGGAGGGGATTATGGCTACACCTTC
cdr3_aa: CSAGVGGDYGYTF

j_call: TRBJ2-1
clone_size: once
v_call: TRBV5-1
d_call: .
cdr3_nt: TGCGCCAGCAGCTTTGTACCTCAACCCGGTGAGCAGTTCTTC
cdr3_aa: CASSFVPQPGEQFF

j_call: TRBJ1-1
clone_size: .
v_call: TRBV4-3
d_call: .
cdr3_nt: TGCGCCAGCAGCCAGGGAGGGGGGGACAAAGACACTGAAGCTTTCTTT
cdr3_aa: CASSQGGGDKDTEAFF

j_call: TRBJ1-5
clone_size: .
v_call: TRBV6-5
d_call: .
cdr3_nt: TGTGCCAGCAGGCGTATGAATCAGCCCCAGCATTTT
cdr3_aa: CASRRMNQPQHF

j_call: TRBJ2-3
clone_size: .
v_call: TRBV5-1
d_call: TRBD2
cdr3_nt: TGCGCCAGCAGCTTGGTGGTTAGCGGGGGGGCCGGGGGAGATACGCAGTATTTT
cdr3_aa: CASSLVVSGGAGGDTQYF

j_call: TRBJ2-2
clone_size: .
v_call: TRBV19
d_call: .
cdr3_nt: TGTGCCAGTAGTATAGACAGGGAGAACACCGGGGAGCTGTTTTTT
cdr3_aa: CASSIDRENTGELFF

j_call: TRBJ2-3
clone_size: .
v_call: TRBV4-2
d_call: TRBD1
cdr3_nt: TGTGCCAGCAGCCCTCGGGGACAGGGAGCGACAGATACGCAGTATTTT
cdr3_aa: CASSPRGQGATDTQYF

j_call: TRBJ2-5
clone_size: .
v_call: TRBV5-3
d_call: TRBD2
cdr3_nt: TGTGCCAGAAGCTTGAAGGCCTGGGGCGGGGGGGCCGGAGAGACCCAGTACTTC
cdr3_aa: CARSLKAWGGGAGETQYF

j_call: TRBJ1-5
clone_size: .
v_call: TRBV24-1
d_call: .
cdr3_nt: TGTGCCACCAGTGGGTTCGGGGATCAGCCCCAGCATTTT
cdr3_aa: CATSGFGDQPQHF

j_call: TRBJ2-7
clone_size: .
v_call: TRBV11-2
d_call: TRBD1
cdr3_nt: TGTGCCAGCAGCTTAGTTAAAACAGGGGCAAAAGAGCAGTACTTC
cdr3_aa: CASSLVKTGAKEQYF

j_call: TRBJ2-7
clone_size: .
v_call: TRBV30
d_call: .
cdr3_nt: TGTGCCTGGAGTGTAGTGCTAGCCGAGCAGTACTTC
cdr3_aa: CAWSVVLAEQYF

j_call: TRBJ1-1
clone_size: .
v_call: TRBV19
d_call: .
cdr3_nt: TGTGCCAGTAGTACCTCCGGGAACACTGAAGCTTTCTTT
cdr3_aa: CASSTSGNTEAFF

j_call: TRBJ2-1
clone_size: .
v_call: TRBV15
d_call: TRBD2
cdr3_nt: TGTGCCACCAGCACCATAGGAGCGGGGGGGTCCTACAATGAGCAGTTCTTC
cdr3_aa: CATSTIGAGGSYNEQFF

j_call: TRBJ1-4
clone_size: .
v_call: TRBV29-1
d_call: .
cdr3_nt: TGCAGCGCGTCGATATCCGGTAATGAAAAACTGTTTTTT
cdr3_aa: CSASISGNEKLFF

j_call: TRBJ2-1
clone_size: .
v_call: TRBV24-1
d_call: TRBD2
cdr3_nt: TGTGCCACCAGTAATAGCGGGGGGGCCAATGAGCAGTTCTTC
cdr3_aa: CATSNSGGANEQFF

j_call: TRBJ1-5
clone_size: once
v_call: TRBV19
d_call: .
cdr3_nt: TGTGCCAGTAGAGACAATTTTAGCAATCAGCCCCAGCATTTT
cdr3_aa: CASRDNFSNQPQHF

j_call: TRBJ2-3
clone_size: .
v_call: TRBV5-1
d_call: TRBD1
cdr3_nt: TGCGCCAGCAGCTCCCGACAGGGCCCAGATACGCAGTATTTT
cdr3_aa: CASSSRQGPDTQYF

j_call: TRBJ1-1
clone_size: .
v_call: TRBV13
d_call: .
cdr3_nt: TGTGCCAGCAGCTCCGGGGGGGGACAGAACACTGAAGCTTTCTTT
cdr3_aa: CASSSGGGQNTEAFF

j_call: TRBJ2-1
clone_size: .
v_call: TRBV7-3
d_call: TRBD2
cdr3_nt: TGTGCCAGCAGCTTAACGGGGGGGAGCTCCTACAATGAGCAGTTCTTC
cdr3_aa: CASSLTGGSSYNEQFF

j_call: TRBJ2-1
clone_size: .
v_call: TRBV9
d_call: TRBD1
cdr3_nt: TGTGCCAGCAGCGCCCAGGGGGACAGATACAATGAGCAGTTCTTC
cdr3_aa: CASSAQGDRYNEQFF

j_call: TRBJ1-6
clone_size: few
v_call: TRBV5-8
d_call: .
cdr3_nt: TGTGCCAGCAGCTTGGGCTCCATGGGGGCGCATATAAATTCACCCCTCCACTTT
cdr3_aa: CASSLGSMGAHINSPLHF

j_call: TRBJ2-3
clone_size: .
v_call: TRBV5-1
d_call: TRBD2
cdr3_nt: TGCGCCAGCGCCGCTAGCGGGATCACAGATACGCAGTATTTT
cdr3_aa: CASAASGITDTQYF

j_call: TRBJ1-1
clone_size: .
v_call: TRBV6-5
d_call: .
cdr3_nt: TGTGCCAGCAGTTATCTAGGTTTTCCTGAAGCTTTCTTT
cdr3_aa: CASSYLGFPEAFF

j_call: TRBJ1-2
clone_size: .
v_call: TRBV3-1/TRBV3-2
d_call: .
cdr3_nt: TGTGCCAGCAGCCAAGACAGGGCTAATTATGGCTACACCTTC
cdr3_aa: CASSQDRANYGYTF

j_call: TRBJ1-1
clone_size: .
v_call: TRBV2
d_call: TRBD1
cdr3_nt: TGTGCCAGCAGTCGAACAGGGGTGGGGGCTGAAGCTTTCTTT
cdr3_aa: CASSRTGVGAEAFF

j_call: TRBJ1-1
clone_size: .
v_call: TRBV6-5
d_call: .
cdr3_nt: TGTGCCAGCAGCTCCAGCGAGAACACTGAAGCTTTCTTT
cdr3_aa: CASSSSENTEAFF

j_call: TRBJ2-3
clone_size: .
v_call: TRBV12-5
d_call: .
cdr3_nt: TGTGCTAGTGGCCTCTGGGCCGCAGATACGCAGTATTTT
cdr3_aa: CASGLWAADTQYF

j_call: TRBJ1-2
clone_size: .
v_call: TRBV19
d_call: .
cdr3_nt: TGTGCCAGTAGTGGGAGACATGGCTACACCTTC
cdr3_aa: CASSGRHGYTF

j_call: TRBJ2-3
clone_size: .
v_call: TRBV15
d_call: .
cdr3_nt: TGTGCCACCAGCAGATCTGACAGACACACAGATACGCAGTATTTT
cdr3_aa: CATSRSDRHTDTQYF

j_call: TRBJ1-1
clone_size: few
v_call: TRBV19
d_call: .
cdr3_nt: TGTGCCAGCCACCCCCACTGGGGAGGCACTGAAGCTTTCTTT
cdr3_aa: CASHPHWGGTEAFF

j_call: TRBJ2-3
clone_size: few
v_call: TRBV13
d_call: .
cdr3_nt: TGTGCCAGCAGCCCTCCTCGGGCAGATACGCAGTATTTT
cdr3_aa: CASSPPRADTQYF

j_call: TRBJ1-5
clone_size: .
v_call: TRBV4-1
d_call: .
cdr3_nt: TGCGCCAGCAGCCAAGATCTTTCGGGTAATCAGCCCCAGCATTTT
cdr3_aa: CASSQDLSGNQPQHF

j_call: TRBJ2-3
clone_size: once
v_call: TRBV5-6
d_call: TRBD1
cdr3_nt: TGTGCCAGCTGCGTTACAGGGGGAGTCGGAACAGATACGCAGTATTTT
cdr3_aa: CASCVTGGVGTDTQYF

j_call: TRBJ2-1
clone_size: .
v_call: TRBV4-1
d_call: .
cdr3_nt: TGCGCCAGCAGCCTTCTTCCACCGGGACTCAGTAACAATGAGCAGTTCTTC
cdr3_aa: CASSLLPPGLSNNEQFF

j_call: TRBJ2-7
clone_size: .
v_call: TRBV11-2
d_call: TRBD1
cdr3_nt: TGTGCCAGCAGCTTAATAGGGGGCACATACGAGCAGTACTTC
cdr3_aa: CASSLIGGTYEQYF

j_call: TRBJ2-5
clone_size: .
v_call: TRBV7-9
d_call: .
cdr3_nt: TGTGCCAGCAGTCTCAACCCGGGAGAAGAGACCCAGTACTTC
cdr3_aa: CASSLNPGEETQYF

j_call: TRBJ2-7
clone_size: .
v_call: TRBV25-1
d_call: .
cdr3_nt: TGTGCCAGCAGTGCGGGACTCACCTACGAGCAGTACTTC
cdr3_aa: CASSAGLTYEQYF

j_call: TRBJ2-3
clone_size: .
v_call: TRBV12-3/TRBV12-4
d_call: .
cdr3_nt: TGTGCCAGCAGTTTGGGCGAAACTGCCGGGCAGTATTTT
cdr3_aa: CASSLGETAGQYF

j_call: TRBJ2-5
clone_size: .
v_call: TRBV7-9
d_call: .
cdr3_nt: TGTGCCAGCAGCTTAAGCCAGGGATTTCAAGAGACCCAGTACTTC
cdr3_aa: CASSLSQGFQETQYF

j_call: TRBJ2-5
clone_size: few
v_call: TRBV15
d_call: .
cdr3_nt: TGTGCCACCAGCAGCAGAAGACAGGATCAAGAGACCCAGTACTTC
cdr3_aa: CATSSRRQDQETQYF

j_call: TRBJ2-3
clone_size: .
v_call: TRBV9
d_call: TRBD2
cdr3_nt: TGTGCCAGCAGCCCAGGGACTAGCCTGGATACGCAGTATTTT
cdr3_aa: CASSPGTSLDTQYF

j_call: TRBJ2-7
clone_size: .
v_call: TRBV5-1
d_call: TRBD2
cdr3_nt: TGCGCCAGCAGCTTTTTGGCGGGGGAGGTTTACGAGCAGTACTTC
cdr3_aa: CASSFLAGEVYEQYF

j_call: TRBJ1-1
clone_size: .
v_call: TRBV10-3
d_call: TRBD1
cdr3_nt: TGTGCCATCACTTCAGGGGGAAACACTGAAGCTTTCTTT
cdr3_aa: CAITSGGNTEAFF

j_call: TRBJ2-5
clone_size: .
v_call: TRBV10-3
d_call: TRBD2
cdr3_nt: TGTGCCATCAGTGAGTCAGCTAGCGGCCAAGAGACCCAGTACTTC
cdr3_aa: CAISESASGQETQYF

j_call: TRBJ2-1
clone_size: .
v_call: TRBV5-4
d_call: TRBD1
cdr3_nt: TGTGCCAGCAGCTCGTTCCGGGACAGTACCTACAATGAGCAGTTCTTC
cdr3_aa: CASSSFRDSTYNEQFF

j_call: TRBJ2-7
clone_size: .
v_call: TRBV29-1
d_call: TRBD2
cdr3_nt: TGCAGCGTACCCATCTCCGGGACTAGCTACGAGCAGTACTTC
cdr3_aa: CSVPISGTSYEQYF

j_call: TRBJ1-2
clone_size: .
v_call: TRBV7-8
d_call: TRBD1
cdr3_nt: TGTGCCAGCAGCTTCGGGACAGGGGGGGTGTATGGCTACACCTTC
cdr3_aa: CASSFGTGGVYGYTF

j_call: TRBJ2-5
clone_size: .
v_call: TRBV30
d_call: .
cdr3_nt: TGTGCCTGGAGTGTGGGGCGAGAGACCCAGTACTTC
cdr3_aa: CAWSVGRETQYF

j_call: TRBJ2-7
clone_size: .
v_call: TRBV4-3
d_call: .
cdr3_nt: TGCGCCAGCAGCCCATCCTTACTCGCGGGACCGCTCTACGAGCAGTACTTC
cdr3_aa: CASSPSLLAGPLYEQYF

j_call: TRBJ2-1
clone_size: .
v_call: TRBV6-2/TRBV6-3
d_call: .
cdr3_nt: TGTGCCAGCAGCAGATTCAGAGGCGGAGTCTCCCACAATGAGCAGTTCTTC
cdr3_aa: CASSRFRGGVSHNEQFF

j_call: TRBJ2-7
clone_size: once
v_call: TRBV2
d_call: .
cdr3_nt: TGTGCCAGCAGCGAAACAGGGAGATGGGGACCTACCTACGAGCAGTACTTC
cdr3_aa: CASSETGRWGPTYEQYF

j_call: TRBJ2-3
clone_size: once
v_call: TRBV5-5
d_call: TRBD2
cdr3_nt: TGTGCCAGCAGCCCGGAGGTTCGGGGGGGCCCGGTTCGGGATACGCAGTATTTT
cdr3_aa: CASSPEVRGGPVRDTQYF